Shown below are 15 T cell receptor beta chains from a single sample sequenced in a study of blood T cell repertoires in COVID-19 (dated by TCRdb to 2020 to 2022). To prepare the library, the immunoSEQ multiplex PCR assay was applied. TCRdb re-hosts the immuneACCESS table, in-frame sequences only. Its copies lack some clones; in the studies checked, an unresolved V gene accounts for under half of them, and the cause for the rest is not known. The sample table records about 130,000 clones; roughly four fifths of these occur just once. The ten largest make up roughly 3% of the sample. Sequencing used peripheral blood. The receptor source for this set is a woman older than 75 with acute or convalescent COVID-19.

This clone was seen only a few times. This chain links TRBV11-1 with TRBJ1-1, with a tentative D call TRBD1 (6 bases). The germline V gene has CDR1 SGHAT and CDR2 FQDESV (reference sequence). V was shortened by 5 bases and J by 4 bases, with 11 bases between the two germline ends. CDR3 length equals 13 residues. CDR3 sequence: CASSRQGPTEAFF. In DNA, the CDR3 is TGTGCCAGCAGCCGCCAGGGGCCCACTGAAGCTTTCTTT.

As DNA, the CDR3 is TGTGCCACCAGTGATCGGGGGTTAGGTGGCACAGATACGCAGTATTTT. Translation: CATSDRGLGGTDTQYF. The chain couples TRBV24-1 to TRBJ2-3; TRBD2 is a possible D gene (6 bases). The germline CDR1 and CDR2 sequences are KGHDR and SFDVKD. V was pared by 3 bases and J by 1 base, with 13 bases between. The CDR3 extends over 16 amino acids.

This chain joins TRBV27 and TRBJ1-4, with D perhaps TRBD1 (5 bases). The CDR3 is made up of 15 amino acids. Trimming pared 5 bases from V and 8 bases from J, leaving 18 bases between. Germline CDR1 is MNHEY and CDR2 is SMNVEV (reference sequence). The CDR3 nucleotides read TGTGCCAGCAGTCCCCTTGCGGGGGTTGAGGAAAAACTGTTTTTT. Its translation is CASSPLAGVEEKLFF.

The chain links TRBV11-1 to TRBJ1-1, with a tentative D call TRBD1 (6 bases). Germline-derived CDR1 and CDR2 are SGHAT and FQDESV (reference sequence). This CDR3 contains 13 residues. The V end was cut by 1 base, the J end by 7 bases, with 10 bases between. The CDR3 spells CASSLEWTVEAFF. In nucleotides, the CDR3 is TGTGCCAGCAGCTTAGAATGGACAGTTGAAGCTTTCTTT.

In DNA form, the CDR3 reads TGTGCCAGCAGCTCGCCCCGAGGGGGTTGGACTGAAGCTTTCTTT. It codes for CASSSPRGGWTEAFF. The chain links TRBV7-8 to TRBJ1-1; maybe TRBD1 (6 bases). V lost 4 bases and J 5 bases, leaving 17 bases between the germline ends. CDR1 and CDR2 (germline): SGHVS, FQNEAQ. The CDR3 spans 15 residues.

This rearrangement joins TRBV7-8 to TRBJ2-5; 9 nucleotides agree with TRBD1. Trimming removed 5 bases from V and 5 bases from J; junction bases left unmatched: 12. CDR1 is SGHVS and CDR2 is FQNEAQ in the germline V gene. The CDR3 is 16 amino acids. In DNA form, the CDR3 reads TGTGCCAGCAGCATATTGACAGGGGGATTCGGGGAGACCCAGTACTTC. Translation gives CASSILTGGFGETQYF.

The V and J genes are TRBV3-1 (or the pseudogene TRBV3-2) and TRBJ1-5, with 9 nucleotides matching TRBD1. J gave up 5 bases and V 0 bases, and 5 bases lay outside the gene matches. Germline V gene lookup returns CDR1 LGHDT and CDR2 YNNKEL (reference sequence). The CDR3 contains 16 residues. The CDR3 sequence is CASSQDNRGHDQPQHF. Written as DNA, the CDR3 is TGTGCCAGCAGCCAAGATAACAGGGGGCATGATCAGCCCCAGCATTTT.

This clone was seen only once. The V gene is TRBV3-1 (or the pseudogene TRBV3-2), the J gene TRBJ1-2; 7 positions match TRBD1. The CDR3 runs to 14 residues. The J segment lost 13 bases and the V segment lost 0 bases, leaving 11 bases of the junction unmatched. CDR1 and CDR2 from the germline V gene are LGHDT and YNNKEL (reference sequence). The CDR3 DNA reads as TGTGCCAGCAGCCAAGATAATAGGGGCAGGGGGTTCACCTTC. Protein sequence: CASSQDNRGRGFTF.

The CDR3 reads CASSSRDRAEWEQYF. For the CDR3, the DNA is TGCGCCAGCAGCTCCCGGGACAGGGCCGAATGGGAGCAGTACTTC. This chain joins TRBV5-1 and TRBJ2-7; 9 positions agree with TRBD1. The V and J ends lost 3 bases and 7 bases, in that order; junction bases with no gene match: 11. Germline V gives CDR1 SGHRS, CDR2 YFSETQ. The CDR3 sequence is 15 residues long.

The rearrangement joins TRBV6-6 to TRBJ2-2; D gene ambiguous. The V end lost 8 bases, the J end lost 0 bases, and 7 bases lay between the germline ends. The CDR3 runs to 13 residues. Germline V gene lookup returns CDR1 MNHNY and CDR2 SVGAGI (reference sequence). In DNA form, the CDR3 reads TGTGCCAGCGTCCCCGCGAACACCGGGGAGCTGTTTTTT. Translation: CASVPANTGELFF.

V gene TRBV4-1 combines with J gene TRBJ1-4, with D hard to call. Trimming stripped 7 bases from V and 8 bases from J, with 17 bases between. Germline V lookup: CDR1 MGHRA, CDR2 YSYEKL. The CDR3 has 14 amino acids. The CDR3: CASTNPQVHEKLFF. DNA of the CDR3: TGCGCCAGCACAAATCCGCAGGTTCACGAAAAACTGTTTTTT.

This clone was observed a single time. V is TRBV4-1 and J is TRBJ1-2; D not certain. V lost 2 bases, J lost 2 bases, and 9 bases lay in between. The CDR3 sequence is 14 residues long. Germline CDR1 MGHRA, CDR2 YSYEKL. CDR3: CASSQLSLNYGYTF. CDR3 bases: TGCGCCAGCAGCCAATTGAGTCTGAACTATGGCTACACCTTC.

The chain combines TRBV7-6 with TRBJ2-7; TRBD1 agrees at 12 bases. The CDR3 spans 16 residues. Trimming removed 5 bases from V and 6 bases from J; junction bases left unmatched: 11. CDR1 is SGHVS, CDR2 FNYEAQ, per germline. The DNA for the CDR3 is TGTGCCAGCAGCGACGGACTAGGGACAGGGGGCAGCGAGCAGTACTTC. Translating gives CASSDGLGTGGSEQYF.

The V call is TRBV18, the J call TRBJ2-5, with a tentative D call TRBD1 (6 bases). Germline V CDR1 and CDR2: KGHSH, LQKENI. This CDR3 is built from 13 residues. With 6 bases removed from V and 3 bases from J, the gap between germline ends came to 11 bases. The CDR3 bases are TGTGCCAGCTCGGGCAGGGGAGAAGAGACCCAGTACTTC. Protein sequence: CASSGRGEETQYF. Filled out from reference TRBV18 and TRBJ2-5, the complete variable domain reads NAGVMQNPRHLVRRRGQEARLRCSPMKGHSHVYWYRQLPEEGLKFMVYLQKENIIDESGMPKERFSAEFPKEGPSILRIQQVVRGDSAAYFCASSGRGEETQYFGPGTRLLVL.

The CDR3 DNA reads TGTGCCAGCAGGCGCCACCAGGGACAGGAAGACCTTCGTGCAGCTTTCTTT. Its translation is CASRRHQGQEDLRAAFF. The chain joins TRBV27 to TRBJ1-1; TRBD1 agrees at 8 bases. CDR3 size: 17 residues. Per the germline V gene, CDR1 is MNHEY and CDR2 is SMNVEV (reference sequence). V shed 6 bases and J 10 bases; nucleotides not matched to a gene: 22.